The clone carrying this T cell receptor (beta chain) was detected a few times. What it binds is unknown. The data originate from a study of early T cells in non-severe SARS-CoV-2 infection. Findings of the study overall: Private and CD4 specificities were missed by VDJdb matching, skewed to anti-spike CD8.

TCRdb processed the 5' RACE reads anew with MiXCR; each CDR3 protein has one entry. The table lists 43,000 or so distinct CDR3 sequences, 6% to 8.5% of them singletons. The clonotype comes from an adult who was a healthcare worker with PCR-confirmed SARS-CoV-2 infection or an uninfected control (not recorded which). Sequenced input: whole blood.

The CDR3 loop is CASSFFGGPNTGELFF. The DNA for the CDR3 is TGTGCCAGCAGCTTCTTTGGGGGCCCGAACACCGGGGAGCTGTTTTTT. The chain joins TRBV7-2 to TRBJ2-2; D is possibly TRBD1 (6 bases). Germline V gene lookup returns CDR1 SGHTA and CDR2 FQGNSA. This CDR3 has 16 amino acids. Between the trimmed V and J ends, which lost 3 bases and 0 bases, there was a span of 11 bases.